This TCR beta chain was documented in a study of cytomegalovirus exposure and HLA in healthy donors (dated by TCRdb to about 2017). Describing the broader study: An earlier analysis of about 530 of the donors reported approximately 300 Gb of sequence data and 100 million to 120 million unique TCR beta sequences obtained from about 180 million T cells. Of the roughly 410 genotyped donors, 75% to 85% were placed in the genetic ancestry cluster associated with self-reported Caucasian donors. All discovery cohort repertoires had been generated on a single sequencing platform. In the later analysis, no new phenotypic data were used to find candidate immune exposures; instead, reliance was placed on TCR beta sequences and their occurrence across donors. A later genetic analysis used genome-wide SNP genotypes for 398 of the 666 donors, treating that subset as a discovery cohort. An early release covering approximately 600 HLA-typed donors comprised 250 to 350 gigabases of sequencing data and around 86 million unique TCR sequences. Across some 400 genotyped donors of the cohort, an average of approximately 220,000 unique TCR beta nucleotide sequences per donor were sequenced, and about a sixth of those sequences were non-productive. The study used immunosequencing to profile the T cell repertoires of about 670 subjects and linked those repertoires to cytomegalovirus serostatus. HLA typing covered class I and class II loci at four-digit resolution. The study combined high-throughput TCR immunosequencing, statistical association of individual TCRs with disease status, and machine learning to predict cytomegalovirus infection status. Typing coverage varied by locus: roughly 620-640 donors for A, B, C, DRB1 and DQB1; 522 for DQA1; over 600 for DPA1; under 490 for DPB1. The study aimed to test whether signatures of past pathogen exposure could be identified by cataloging public T cell receptors. A later analysis re-examined previously published TCR beta repertoires from about 670 donors and added high-resolution HLA genotyping to investigate patterns of TCR occurrence. Because of strong linkage in the cohort, a handful of DR-DQ haplotypes were treated as single units for association and clustering. A separate validation cohort of roughly 110 different subjects was used in addition to the approximately 700-subject first cohort. Donor age, sex, ethnicity and CMV serostatus were compiled alongside the repertoire data. To decide whether each TCR beta V gene segment behaved as functional or pseudogenic, an earlier analysis of some 600 of the donors relied on high-throughput TCR beta sequencing. What the work shows at the level of the full study, not this receptor alone: Specific HLA alleles were associated with more than 15,000 TCR beta sequences at a false discovery rate of 0.05 in a later analysis. Most TCR sequences were seen in very few donors, while some public TCRs were found in many individuals. Sequencing depth was assumed to be roughly uniform across donors in the presence/absence analyses, though that assumption may not hold. A further reported finding was that TCR beta sequences accurately predicted the HLA-A and HLA-B alleles for most subjects in the first cohort. In an earlier analysis of some 540 of the donors, most TCR beta V segments appeared in productive rearrangements about 87% or about 30% of the time, broadly matching IMGT annotations. The only immune exposure information available for the cohort was CMV serostatus. Correlated functional status among segregating V segments might be attributable to linkage disequilibrium, but an unknown experimental factor could not be ruled out. HLA typing was unavailable for some donors at each locus, so association tests used only the typed subset. The authors suggested that the approach could potentially be generalized to other disease states and immunological phenotypes. An association between a missense DCLRE1C variant and V-gene and J-gene trimming of TCR beta chains was found in a later genetic analysis and replicated in an independent cohort. In vitro tests confirmed that three of the cytomegalovirus-associated TCR beta chains recognize cytomegalovirus antigens. Strong co-occurrence of HLA alleles, especially DR and DQ, made assigning TCR associations to individual alleles difficult. The study gave a list of more than 150 TCR beta chains associated with cytomegalovirus. Most CMV-associated TCR beta chains appeared to be HLA-restricted in a later analysis, and the HLA associations seemed to be driven largely by CMV exposure. In a later analysis, TCR association rates were found to vary across HLA loci, with the most associated TCRs seen for DRB1 alleles and the fewest for HLA-C alleles. In a later genetic analysis, fewer N-insertions in productive TCRs were reported among donors in an Asian-associated ancestry cluster than the approximately 710-donor mean. The sequencing pipeline was judged likely to have produced a cluster of highly shared sequence variants as a technical artifact. Because counts were too low, about 15 rarely observed V segments, including chromosome 9 orphons, were left out of the earlier analysis of 587 of the donors. The classifier was reported to diagnose cytomegalovirus status with high specificity and sensitivity in both the original and validation cohorts. Some IMGT-functional V segments, including TRBV6-2 and TRBV6-3, could not be told apart with the 87-base-pair reads, so those segments were excluded. Compared with equally common non-associated chains, HLA-associated TCR beta chains in a later analysis were more clonally expanded and had lower generation probabilities. In this cohort, only TCR beta chains were sequenced, and detectable features were limited by the absence of alpha or paired-chain data. In a later analysis, several top co-occurrence clusters were reported to appear linked to parvovirus B19, influenza, CMV and Epstein-Barr virus.

Library preparation used the immunoSEQ multiplex PCR assay. A mixture of 60 forward primers for TCR Vbeta segments and 13 reverse primers for TCR Jbeta segments was used in the multiplex PCR. A multiplex PCR assay on genomic DNA amplified the CDR3 region of rearranged TCR beta genes. The amplified TCR beta libraries were sequenced on the Illumina HiSeq System as 87-base-pair reads. As for the authors' bioinformatics: Across the 640 or so repertoires, a later analysis counted tens of millions of unique TCR beta chains, some 11 million of which were shared by at least two donors. To remove PCR and sequencing errors, raw reads were error-corrected and collapsed into unique sequences using a nearest-neighbor algorithm that merged closely related sequences. V, D and J gene segments were assigned by aligning CDR3 sequences to IMGT reference sequences. For a sequence to be retained, a match of at least six nucleotides to both a V gene segment and a J gene segment was required. A rearrangement counted as productive if the CDR3 had no stop codons and remained in frame with V and J, and every other rearrangement counted as non-productive. CDR3 was defined according to IMGT convention as the region running from the second conserved V-encoded cysteine to the conserved J-encoded phenylalanine. The earlier analysis of 500 to 750 of the donors excluded any sequence lacking an unambiguous match to a single V gene segment. An earlier analysis of around 600 of the donors classified V segments as functional when productive rearrangements were above 56.7% and as segregating when the standard deviation between donors was above 5%. To diagnose cytomegalovirus status from the catalog of TCR beta chain sequences, a statistical classification framework was built. V and J gene assignment, in a later analysis, came from comparing TCR nucleotide sequences with IMGT/GENE-DB human TR gene sequences. In a later analysis, CDR3 sequences and most-parsimonious VDJ recombination scenarios were assigned using the TCRdist pipeline. In a later analysis, each TCR beta chain was defined by its CDR3 amino acid sequence together with its V-gene family, and reads without a unique V-gene family were excluded. A later analysis removed roughly 590 highly shared, low-generation-probability nucleotide sequences to deal with suspected cross-contamination and a sequencing artifact. A later analysis calculated a clonal expansion index for each public chain from normalized within-repertoire ranks of inferred template counts. In a later analysis, generation probabilities were computed using a VDJ recombination model fitted to out-of-frame rearrangements, and the results were checked against IGoR. A later analysis scored TCR-TCR, TCR-HLA and TCR-CMV co-occurrence with hypergeometric tests, applying a repertoire-size bias correction to TCR pairs. In a later analysis, false discovery rates were estimated by permuting HLA or CMV assignments 20 times. In a later analysis, co-occurring TCRs were grouped using DBSCAN, with TCRdist sequence similarity added in when clustering inside HLA-allele-positive subsets. Repertoires with fewer than 30,000 or more than 120,000 public chains were left out of co-occurrence clustering, as were five repertoires with anomalous nucleotide sharing. TCRdb carries this immuneACCESS record with in-frame sequences only. Its versions omit some clonotypes, under half of them owing to an unresolved V gene in the studies checked, with the rest unexplained. The V and J calls and clone size are taken from that table; D and trimming were inferred from the DNA. In this sample's table one finds about 140,000 clones. The ten largest clonotypes hold around 2.4% of the sample.

Concerning this clone itself: Which antigen it targets is not known.

V was cut back by 5 bases and J by 3 bases, leaving a gap of 14 bases between them. From the cysteine up to the phenylalanine, the CDR3 has a length of 15 residues. The retained sequence is limited to the CDR3, 45 bases, with the frame set at the first base. From the germline V gene, CDR1 is SGHTA and CDR2 is FQGNSA. The cohort consisted of approximately 670 healthy bone marrow donors. Cohort members were all nominally healthy when sampled, although unrecorded immune exposures were likely present. The donor tested CMV seronegative, placing the donor among the 350 or so seronegative members of the cohort. Every donor gave a peripheral blood sample, and the peripheral blood mononuclear cells from that sample were used for TCR beta sequencing. The Qiagen DNeasy Blood Extraction Kit was used to extract genomic DNA from the blood cell samples.

Recombination linked TRBV7-2 to TRBJ2-1; TRBD1 is possibly the D segment (5 matching bases). This sequence was found in a woman aged 18-30 years in good health and CMV-seronegative. Sequencing was carried out using PBMCs. The encoded CDR3 is CASSRGRPGYNEQFF. The DNA is TGTGCCAGCAGCAGGGGAAGACCGGGCTACAATGAGCAGTTCTTC.